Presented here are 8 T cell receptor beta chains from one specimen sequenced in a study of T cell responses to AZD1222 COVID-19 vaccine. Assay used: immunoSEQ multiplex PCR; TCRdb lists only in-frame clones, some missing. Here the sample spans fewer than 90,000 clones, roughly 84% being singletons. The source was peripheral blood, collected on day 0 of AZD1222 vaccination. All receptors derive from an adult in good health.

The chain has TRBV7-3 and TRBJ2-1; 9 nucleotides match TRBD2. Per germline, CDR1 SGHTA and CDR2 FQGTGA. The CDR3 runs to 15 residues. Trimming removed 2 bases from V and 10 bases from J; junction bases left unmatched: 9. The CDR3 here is CASSLGAGGSTEQFF. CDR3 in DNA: TGTGCCAGCAGCTTAGGAGCGGGAGGTTCGACCGAGCAGTTCTTC.

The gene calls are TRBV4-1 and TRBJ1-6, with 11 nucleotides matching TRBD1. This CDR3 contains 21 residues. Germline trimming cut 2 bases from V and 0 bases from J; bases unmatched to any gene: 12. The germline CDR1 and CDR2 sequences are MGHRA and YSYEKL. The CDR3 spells CASSQYGVGTGGASYNSPLHF. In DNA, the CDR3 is TGCGCCAGCAGCCAATACGGGGTCGGGACAGGGGGTGCCTCCTATAATTCACCCCTCCACTTT.

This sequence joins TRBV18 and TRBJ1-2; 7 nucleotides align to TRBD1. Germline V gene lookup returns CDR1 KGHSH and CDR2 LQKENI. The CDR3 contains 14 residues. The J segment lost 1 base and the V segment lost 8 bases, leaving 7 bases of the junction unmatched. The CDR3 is CASSPDRVNYGYTF. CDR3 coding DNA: TGTGCCAGCAGCCCCGACAGGGTTAACTATGGCTACACCTTC.

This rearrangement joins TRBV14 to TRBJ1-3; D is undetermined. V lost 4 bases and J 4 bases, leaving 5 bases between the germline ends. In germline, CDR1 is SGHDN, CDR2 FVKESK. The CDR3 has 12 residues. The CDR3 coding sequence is TGTGCCAGCAGCCGAGGGGGAAACACCATATATTTT. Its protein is CASSRGGNTIYF.

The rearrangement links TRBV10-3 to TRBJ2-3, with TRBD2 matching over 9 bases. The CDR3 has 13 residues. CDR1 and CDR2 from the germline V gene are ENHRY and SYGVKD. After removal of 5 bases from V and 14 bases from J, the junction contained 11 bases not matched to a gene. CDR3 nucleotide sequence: TGTGCCATCAGTCCCGGGGGGGCTAGCGGGGCGTATTTT. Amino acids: CAISPGGASGAYF.

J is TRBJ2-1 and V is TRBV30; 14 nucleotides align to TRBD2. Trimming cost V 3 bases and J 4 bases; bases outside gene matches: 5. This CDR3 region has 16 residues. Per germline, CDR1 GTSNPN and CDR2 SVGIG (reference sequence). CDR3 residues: CAWRTGLAGGYNEQFF. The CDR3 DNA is TGTGCCTGGAGGACTGGACTAGCGGGAGGATACAATGAGCAGTTCTTC.

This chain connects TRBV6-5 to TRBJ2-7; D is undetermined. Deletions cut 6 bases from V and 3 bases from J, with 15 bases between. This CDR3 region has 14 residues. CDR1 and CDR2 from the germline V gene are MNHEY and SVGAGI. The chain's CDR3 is CASSGSTRSYEQYF. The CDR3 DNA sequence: TGTGCCAGCAGCGGATCAACCCGTAGCTACGAGCAGTACTTC.

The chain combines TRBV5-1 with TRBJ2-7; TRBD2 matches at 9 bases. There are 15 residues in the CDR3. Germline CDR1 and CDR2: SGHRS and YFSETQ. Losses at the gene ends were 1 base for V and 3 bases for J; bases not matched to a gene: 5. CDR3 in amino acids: CASSLSVSGSYEQYF. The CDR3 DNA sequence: TGCGCCAGCAGCTTGAGCGTTAGCGGGAGCTACGAGCAGTACTTC.